Detailed here is one T cell receptor (beta chain). The PCR used 60 Vbeta and 13 Jbeta primers. Libraries were prepared by immunoSEQ multiplex PCR; TCRdb keeps only in-frame clonotypes and omits some of them. Among fewer than 150,000 clones listed, about 80% were seen once. Germline V gives CDR1 SNHLY, CDR2 FYNNEI. Trimming pared 6 bases from V and 7 bases from J, leaving 16 bases between. The CDR3 consists of 14 residues. These data originate in a study of cytomegalovirus exposure and HLA in healthy donors. The TCR was taken from a woman aged 40 to 50 in good health and CMV-seropositive. V and J are TRBV2 and TRBJ1-5, with a tentative D call TRBD1 (6 bases). The sequenced sample consisted of PBMCs. This CDR3 is CASRERGGTQPQHF. In nucleotides, the CDR3 is TGTGCCAGCAGGGAGCGGGGGGGCACCCAGCCCCAGCATTTT.